A single sample is the source of the 12 T cell receptor beta chains below, sequenced in a study of blood T cells in healthy people across ages. Sample-barcoded 5' priming and a J-beta primer mix drove a second PCR of roughly 7 to 11 cycles. One entry per CDR3 protein results from TCRdb running MiXCR on the 5' RACE reads. Here the sample spans roughly 680,000 distinct CDR3 sequences, roughly 21% being singletons. Sequences were obtained from blood. The receptors shown here come from a man aged 65-85 years in good health.

This clonotype appeared a few times. This chain uses TRBV6-1 with TRBJ2-6; no clear D. Deletions cut 2 bases from V and 2 bases from J, with 10 bases between. This CDR3 is 16 amino acids long. Germline V CDR1 and CDR2: MNHNS, SASEGT. CDR3 residues: CASSELRITGANVLTF. The CDR3 DNA reads as TGTGCCAGCAGTGAATTGAGGATAACTGGGGCCAACGTCCTGACTTTC.

This clonotype was seen a few times. The J gene is TRBJ2-1, the V gene TRBV6-1, with TRBD1 as a possible D gene (5 bases). The germline V and J ends were trimmed by 5 bases and 7 bases, with 9 bases remaining between them. The V gene's germline CDR1 is MNHNS and CDR2 SASEGT. The CDR3 covers 12 residues. This CDR3 reads CASSTQGNEQFF. The CDR3 DNA follows: TGTGCCAGCAGTACCCAGGGTAATGAGCAGTTCTTC.

The table lists this clonotype with a few counts. The chain recombines TRBV2 with TRBJ1-1, with D unresolved. Trimming stripped 4 bases from V and 5 bases from J, with 14 bases between. The CDR3 extends over 14 amino acids. Per germline, CDR1 SNHLY and CDR2 FYNNEI. The CDR3 DNA reads TGTGCCAGCAGTGCCCGGTCGGGAGGGACTGAAGCTTTCTTT. Protein: CASSARSGGTEAFF.

Many counts were recorded for this clonotype. At one end the junction does not follow the germline gene, possibly because of a read error. J is TRBJ2-1 and V is TRBV5-1; TRBD2 matches at 9 bases. Germline loops: CDR1 SGHRS, CDR2 YFSETQ. The CDR3 is 16 amino acids. The CDR3 sequence: CASSLVAGGPYNEQFF. Written as DNA, the CDR3 is TGTGCCAGCAGCTTAGTCGCGGGAGGGCCATACAATGAGCAGTTCTTC.

The chain combines TRBV29-1 with TRBJ2-1, with 7 bases aligning to TRBD1. The J segment lost 5 bases and the V segment lost 4 bases, leaving 8 bases of the junction unmatched. Germline assignment: CDR1 SQVTM and CDR2 ANQGSEA. This CDR3 is 14 amino acids long. DNA for the CDR3: TGCAGCGTTGGCAGGACAGGACAAGACAATGAGCAGTTCTTC. It translates to CSVGRTGQDNEQFF.

This clonotype was counted between two and nine times. The V gene is TRBV10-3, the J gene TRBJ1-2; perhaps TRBD1 as D (5 bases). This CDR3 is built from 12 residues. Germline V gene data show CDR1 as ENHRY and CDR2 as SYGVKD. V was cut by 0 bases and J by 9 bases, with 8 bases left in between. The CDR3: CAISESGGRYTF. Written as DNA, the CDR3 is TGTGCCATCAGTGAGTCGGGGGGTCGCTACACCTTC.

V is TRBV20-1 and J is TRBJ1-1, with D possibly being TRBD1 (6 bases). Germline V lookup: CDR1 DFQATT, CDR2 SNEGSKA (reference sequence). The CDR3 covers 13 residues. Trimming took 3 bases from V and 7 from J, leaving 15 bases between them. CDR3 in DNA: TGCAGTGCTAGTTACAGGGTTAAGGGTGAAGCTTTCTTT. Protein sequence: CSASYRVKGEAFF.

This clonotype was detected many times. This chain connects TRBV29-1 to TRBJ2-7; no firm D call. V lost 3 bases and J 6 bases, leaving 12 bases between the germline ends. The CDR3 is made up of 12 amino acids. Looked up from germline, CDR1 is SQVTM and CDR2 is ANQGSEA. CDR3 coding DNA: TGCAGCGTTGAGACACCAGGAATCGAGCAGTACTTC. This gives the protein CSVETPGIEQYF.

This clonotype was counted between two and nine times. The rearrangement uses TRBV19 and TRBJ2-5, with D unclear. The CDR3 length is 12 residues. Germline V gives CDR1 LNHDA, CDR2 SQIVND (reference sequence). V was cut by 6 bases and J by 10 bases, with 15 bases left in between. CDR3: CASSSTLGSQYF. The CDR3 region has the DNA TGTGCCAGTAGCAGCACGCTTGGTAGCCAGTACTTC.

This sequence joins TRBV7-2 and TRBJ2-1, with 10 positions matching TRBD2. The CDR3 contains 15 residues. V shed 5 bases, J shed 6 bases, and the junction held 7 bases outside the gene matches. The germline V gene has CDR1 SGHTA and CDR2 FQGNSA. The CDR3 coding sequence is TGTGCCAGCAGCCCGCTAGCGGGAGTAAGCAATGAGCAGTTCTTC. Translating it yields CASSPLAGVSNEQFF. Variable domain in full (rest from reference TRBV7-2 and TRBJ2-1): GAGVSQSPSNKVTEKGKDVELRCDPISGHTALYWYRQSLGQGLEFLIYFQGNSAPDKSGLPSDRFSAERTGGSVSTLTIQRTQQEDSAVYLCASSPLAGVSNEQFFGPGTRLTVL.

The genes are TRBV7-3 and TRBJ2-2; D unresolved. CDR3 length equals 15 residues. Trimming removed 0 bases from V and 1 base from J, with 6 bases in between. The germline gives CDR1 SGHTA, CDR2 FQGTGA. CDR3 protein: CASSLTDGNTGELFF. CDR3 coding DNA: TGTGCCAGCAGCTTAACGGACGGGAACACCGGGGAGCTGTTTTTT.

Details on this clonotype: The junction differs from germline at one of its ends, possibly a read error. This chain links TRBV3-1 with TRBJ2-7, with D hard to call. The germline gives CDR1 LGHDT, CDR2 YNNKEL (reference sequence). CDR3 size: 14 residues. CDR3 bases: TGTGCCAGCAGCCAAGGACCGATCCCACCTGTGGGCTTCTTC. It codes for CASSQGPIPPVGFF.